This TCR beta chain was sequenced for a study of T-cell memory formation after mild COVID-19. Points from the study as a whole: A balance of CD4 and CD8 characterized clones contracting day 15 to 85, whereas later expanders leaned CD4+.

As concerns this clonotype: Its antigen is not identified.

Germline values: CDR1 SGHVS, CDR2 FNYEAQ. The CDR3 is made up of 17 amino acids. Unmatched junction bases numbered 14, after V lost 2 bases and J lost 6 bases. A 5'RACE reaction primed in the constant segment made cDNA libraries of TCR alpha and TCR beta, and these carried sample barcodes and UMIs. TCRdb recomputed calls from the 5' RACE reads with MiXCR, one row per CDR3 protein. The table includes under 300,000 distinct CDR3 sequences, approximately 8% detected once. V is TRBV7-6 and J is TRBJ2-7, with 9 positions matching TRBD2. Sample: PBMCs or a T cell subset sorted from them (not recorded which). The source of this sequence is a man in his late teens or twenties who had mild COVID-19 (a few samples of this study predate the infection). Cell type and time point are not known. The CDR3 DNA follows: TGTGCCAGCAGCTTATTTTCGGGGATAGCGGGGGAAGGCGAGCAGTACTTC. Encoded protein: CASSLFSGIAGEGEQYF.